This record covers a single T cell receptor (beta chain). RNA transcripts yielded amplified TCR beta CDR3 regions. With the HTBI primer set, the TCR CDR3 went through a first round of RT-PCR. Each CDR3 protein is one row after TCRdb ran MiXCR on the multiplex PCR reads. The sample contains 560,000 or so distinct CDR3 sequences, 46% of which appear only once. This sample is part of a study of T cells in Graves' hyperthyroidism and ophthalmopathy. This CDR3 region has 10 residues. The germline V and J ends were trimmed by 4 bases and 13 bases, with 11 bases remaining between them. Germline assignment: CDR1 SGHRS and CDR2 YFSETQ. Patients with uncontrolled infections, other autoimmune diseases, pregnancy or lactation were excluded.

The specimen was peripheral blood or thyroid tissue (not recorded which). This receptor was obtained from a woman younger than 30 with Graves' hyperthyroidism. This chain joins TRBV5-1 and TRBJ2-5; TRBD1 might be the D (6 bases). Here the CDR3 DNA reads TGCGCCAGCAGCGAGGGACACCTGTACTTC. This encodes CASSEGHLYF.